These 14 T cell receptor beta chains were sequenced from one sample in a study of cytomegalovirus exposure and HLA in healthy donors. In the PCR, 60 Vbeta and 13 Jbeta primers were used. Method: immunoSEQ multiplex PCR; TCRdb's copy keeps in-frame clones and lacks some. The repertoire holds about 84,000 clones, with around 80% as singletons. Sequencing was carried out using PBMCs. The origin of the receptors is a male donor in good health and CMV-seropositive.

This chain links TRBV29-1 with TRBJ2-1; 8 nucleotides line up with TRBD2. The J segment lost 3 bases and the V segment lost 4 bases, leaving 11 bases of the junction unmatched. The CDR3 totals 16 residues. Germline V gene lookup returns CDR1 SQVTM and CDR2 ANQGSEA. CDR3 bases: TGCAGCGTTGCGGATCGGGTTAGCGGGATCTACAATGAGCAGTTCTTC. It codes for CSVADRVSGIYNEQFF.

The rearrangement links TRBV5-6 to TRBJ1-4; D is possibly TRBD1 (6 bases). Trimming shortened V by 4 bases and J by 4 bases, and 17 bases separated the two germline ends. The CDR3 contains 16 residues. CDR1 and CDR2 (germline): SGHDT, YYEEEE. The CDR3 spells CASSALSQGFNEKLFF. CDR3 sequence (DNA): TGTGCCAGCAGCGCCCTATCACAGGGATTTAATGAAAAACTGTTTTTT.

This clone has only one observation. This sequence joins TRBV19 and TRBJ2-1; possibly TRBD2 for D (5 bases). Per germline, CDR1 LNHDA and CDR2 SQIVND (reference sequence). The CDR3 is 16 amino acids. V lost 3 bases and J lost 3, with 15 bases in between. Here the CDR3 DNA reads TGTGCCAGTAGTATTGGAGGTTTTACCTACTACAATGAGCAGTTCTTC. Encoded protein: CASSIGGFTYYNEQFF.

This chain uses TRBV7-2 with TRBJ2-7; perhaps TRBD2 as D (5 bases). In germline, CDR1 is SGHTA, CDR2 FQGNSA. V was pared by 8 bases and J by 4 bases, with 15 bases between. The CDR3 consists of 13 residues. The CDR3 DNA is TGTGCCAGCGGGCGGGCTCAAGGGTACGAGCAGTACTTC. Translation: CASGRAQGYEQYF.

The chain joins TRBV28 to TRBJ2-5; D is perhaps TRBD2 (6 bases). Between the trimmed V and J ends, which lost 6 bases and 0 bases, there was a span of 17 bases. The CDR3 runs 16 residues. Looked up from germline, CDR1 is MDHEN and CDR2 is SYDVKM. CDR3 DNA sequence: TGTGCCAGCAGCCGACGACTAGACCCTTACCAAGAGACCCAGTACTTC. Amino acid sequence: CASSRRLDPYQETQYF. The entire variable domain, with the rest obtained from reference TRBV28 and TRBJ2-5, is as follows: DVKVTQSSRYLVKRTGEKVFLECVQDMDHENMFWYRQDPGLGLRLIYFSYDVKMKEKGDIPEGYSVSREKKERFSLILESASTNQTSMYLCASSRRLDPYQETQYFGPGTRLLVL.

The chain joins TRBV7-8 to TRBJ1-4; D is ambiguous. Trimming left V 5 bases short and J 0 bases short, with 7 bases between. This CDR3 has 14 amino acids. Germline V gene sequence: CDR1 SGHVS, CDR2 FQNEAQ. DNA for the CDR3: TGTGCCAGCAGCCCGAGTCCAACTAATGAAAAACTGTTTTTT. Residues: CASSPSPTNEKLFF. Based on the CDR3 plus reference TRBV7-8 and TRBJ1-4, the full variable domain is GAGVSQSPRYKVAKRGQDVALRCDPISGHVSLFWYQQALGQGPEFLTYFQNEAQLDKSGLPSDRFFAERPEGSVSTLKIQRTQQEDSAVYLCASSPSPTNEKLFFGSGTQLSVL.

The J gene is TRBJ2-2, the V gene TRBV13, with D perhaps matching TRBD2 (6 bases). The CDR3 is 18 amino acids. Germline loops: CDR1 PRHDT, CDR2 FYEKMQ (reference sequence). Trimming took 1 base from V and 7 from J, leaving 22 bases between them. CDR3 sequence (DNA): TGTGCCAGCAGCTTAGCCCTTCATAGCGGCCCAGCTGGCGGGGAGCTGTTTTTT. This encodes CASSLALHSGPAGGELFF.

The rearrangement links TRBV4-1 to TRBJ2-2; the match to TRBD2 covers 7 bases. Germline values: CDR1 MGHRA, CDR2 YSYEKL. This CDR3 is 20 amino acids long. V lost 1 base to trimming and J lost 2 bases; unmatched junction nucleotides: 16. The CDR3 sequence is CASSQVVFFRGEHNTGELFF. The CDR3, as DNA: TGCGCCAGCAGCCAAGTAGTTTTTTTCCGGGGGGAGCATAACACCGGGGAGCTGTTTTTT.

This rearrangement joins TRBV27 to TRBJ1-1; 8 bases are shared with TRBD1. V lost 5 bases, J lost 1 base, and 6 bases stayed unmatched. The CDR3 runs 15 residues. Germline loops: CDR1 MNHEY, CDR2 SMNVEV (reference sequence). DNA of the CDR3: TGTGCCAGCAGTATACAGGGGGTCGGGAACACTGAAGCTTTCTTT. It specifies CASSIQGVGNTEAFF.

V gene TRBV7-3 combines with J gene TRBJ2-1; D possibly corresponds to TRBD2 (5 bases). V was cut by 0 bases and J by 2 bases, with 8 bases left in between. The CDR3 consists of 15 residues. Germline V gene sequence: CDR1 SGHTA, CDR2 FQGTGA. The DNA for the CDR3 is TGTGCCAGCAGCTTAACTAGCGCCCCCTACAATGAGCAGTTCTTC. It yields the protein CASSLTSAPYNEQFF.

In its sample, this clone was seen a few times. CDR3 sequence: CASSLFGLAGEETQYF. CDR3 nucleotide sequence: TGTGCCAGCAGTTTATTCGGACTAGCGGGAGAAGAGACCCAGTACTTC. The V gene is TRBV27, the J gene TRBJ2-5, with 13 bases matching TRBD2. V gave up 1 base and J gave up 3 bases; unmatched junction bases: 2. CDR1 and CDR2 from the germline V gene are MNHEY and SMNVEV (reference sequence). The CDR3 spans 16 residues.

DNA of the CDR3: TGTGCCAGCAGTTTTTCCATGGCGGGAGGGCCGGAGACCCAGTACTTC. It codes for CASSFSMAGGPETQYF. The chain uses TRBV28 and TRBJ2-5, with 9 bases fitting TRBD2. Trimming removed 3 bases from V and 5 bases from J; junction bases left unmatched: 10. The CDR3 loop spans 16 amino acids. Germline V gene lookup returns CDR1 MDHEN and CDR2 SYDVKM.

The chain recombines TRBV5-4 with TRBJ1-2, with TRBD1 as a possible D gene (6 bases). This CDR3 has 15 amino acids. Trimming shortened V by 4 bases and J by 6 bases, and 19 bases separated the two germline ends. CDR1 and CDR2 (germline): SGHNT, YYREEE (reference sequence). The CDR3 DNA is TGTGCCAGCAGCCCGGGGGGCCGCGGCTGGGATGGCTACACCTTC. This sequence encodes CASSPGGRGWDGYTF.

A single count supports this clone. This CDR3 reads CATREAGSYEQYF. The CDR3 bases are TGTGCCACCAGGGAGGCGGGGTCCTACGAGCAGTACTTC. The chain joins TRBV18 to TRBJ2-7, with a tentative D call TRBD2 (6 bases). Germline CDR1 and CDR2: KGHSH and LQKENI. V was clipped by 10 bases and J by 1 base, with 14 bases between them. The CDR3 sequence is 13 residues long.